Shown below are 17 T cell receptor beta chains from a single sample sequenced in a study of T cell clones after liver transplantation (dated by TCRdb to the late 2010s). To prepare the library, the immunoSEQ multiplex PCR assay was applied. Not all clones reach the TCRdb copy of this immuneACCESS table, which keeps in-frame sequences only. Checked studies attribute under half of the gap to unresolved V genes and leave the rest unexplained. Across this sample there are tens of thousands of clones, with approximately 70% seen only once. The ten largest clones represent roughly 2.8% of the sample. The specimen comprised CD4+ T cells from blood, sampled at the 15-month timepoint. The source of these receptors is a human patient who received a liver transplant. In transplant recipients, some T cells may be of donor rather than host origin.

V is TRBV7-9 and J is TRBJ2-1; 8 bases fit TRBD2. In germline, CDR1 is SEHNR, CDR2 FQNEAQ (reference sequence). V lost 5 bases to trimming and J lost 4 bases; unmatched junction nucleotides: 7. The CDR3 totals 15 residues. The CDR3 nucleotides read TGTGCCAGCAGCCGTAGCGGGGATCAGTACAATGAGCAGTTCTTC. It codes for CASSRSGDQYNEQFF.

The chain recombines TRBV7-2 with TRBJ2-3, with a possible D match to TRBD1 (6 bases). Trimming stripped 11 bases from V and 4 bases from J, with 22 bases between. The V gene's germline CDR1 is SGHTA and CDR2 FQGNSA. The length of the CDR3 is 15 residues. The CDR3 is CASQPRGGAADTQYF. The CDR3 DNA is TGTGCCTCCCAGCCTAGAGGGGGAGCAGCAGATACGCAGTATTTT.

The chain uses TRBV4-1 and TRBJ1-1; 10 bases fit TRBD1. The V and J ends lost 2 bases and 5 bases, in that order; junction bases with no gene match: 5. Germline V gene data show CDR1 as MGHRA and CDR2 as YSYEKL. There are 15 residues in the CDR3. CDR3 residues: CASSQLDRGLTEAFF. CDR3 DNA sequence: TGCGCCAGCAGCCAACTTGACAGGGGGCTTACTGAAGCTTTCTTT.

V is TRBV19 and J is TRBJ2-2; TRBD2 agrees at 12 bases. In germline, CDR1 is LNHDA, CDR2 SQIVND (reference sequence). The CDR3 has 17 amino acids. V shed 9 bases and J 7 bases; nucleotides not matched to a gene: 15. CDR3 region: CASLSRGLAGPNGELFF. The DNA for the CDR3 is TGTGCCAGCCTCAGTCGCGGACTAGCGGGACCTAACGGGGAGCTGTTTTTT.

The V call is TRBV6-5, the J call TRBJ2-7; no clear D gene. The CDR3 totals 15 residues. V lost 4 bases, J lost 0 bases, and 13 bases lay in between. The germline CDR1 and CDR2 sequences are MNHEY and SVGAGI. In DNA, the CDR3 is TGTGCCAGCAGTTCGATCGGACGAAGCTCCTACGAGCAGTACTTC. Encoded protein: CASSSIGRSSYEQYF.

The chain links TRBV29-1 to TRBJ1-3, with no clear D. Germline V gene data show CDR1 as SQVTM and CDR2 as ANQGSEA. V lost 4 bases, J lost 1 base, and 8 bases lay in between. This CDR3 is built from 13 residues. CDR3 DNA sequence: TGCAGCGTTGGGGCTCGTTCTGGAAACACCATATATTTT. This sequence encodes CSVGARSGNTIYF. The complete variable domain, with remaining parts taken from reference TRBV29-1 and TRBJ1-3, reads SAVISQKPSRDICQRGTSLTIQCQVDSQVTMMFWYRQQPGQSLTLIATANQGSEATYESGFVIDKFPISRPNLTFSTLTVSNMSPEDSSIYLCSVGARSGNTIYFGEGSWLTVV.

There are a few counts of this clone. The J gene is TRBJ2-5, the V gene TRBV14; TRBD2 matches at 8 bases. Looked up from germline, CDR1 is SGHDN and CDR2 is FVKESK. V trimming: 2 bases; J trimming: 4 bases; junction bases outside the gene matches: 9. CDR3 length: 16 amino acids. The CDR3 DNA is TGTGCCAGCAGCCAAAGTTTGACTAGCGTCCTAGAGACCCAGTACTTC. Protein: CASSQSLTSVLETQYF.

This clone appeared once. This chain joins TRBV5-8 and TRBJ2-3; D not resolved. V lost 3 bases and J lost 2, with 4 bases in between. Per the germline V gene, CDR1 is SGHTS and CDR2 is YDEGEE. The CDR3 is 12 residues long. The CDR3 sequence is CASSSDTDTQYF. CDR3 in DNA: TGTGCCAGCAGCTCAGACACAGATACGCAGTATTTT.

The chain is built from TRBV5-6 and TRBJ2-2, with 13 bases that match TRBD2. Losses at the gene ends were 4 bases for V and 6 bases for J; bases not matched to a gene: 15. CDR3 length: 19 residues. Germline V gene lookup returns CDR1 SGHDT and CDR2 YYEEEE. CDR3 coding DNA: TGTGCCAGCAGCCCGTCCGGGACATGGACTAGCGGGGGTCCCGGGGAGCTGTTTTTT. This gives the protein CASSPSGTWTSGGPGELFF.

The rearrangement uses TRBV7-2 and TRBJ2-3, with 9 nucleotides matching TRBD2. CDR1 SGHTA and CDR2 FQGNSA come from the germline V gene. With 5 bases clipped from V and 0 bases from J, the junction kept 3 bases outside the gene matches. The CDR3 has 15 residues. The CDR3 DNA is TGTGCCAGCAGCCTGCGGGGGGGGAGCACAGATACGCAGTATTTT. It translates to CASSLRGGSTDTQYF.

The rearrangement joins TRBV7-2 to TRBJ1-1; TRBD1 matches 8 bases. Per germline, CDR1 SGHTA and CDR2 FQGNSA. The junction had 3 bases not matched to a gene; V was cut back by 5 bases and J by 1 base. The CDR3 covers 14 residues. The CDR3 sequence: CASSRDRKNTEAFF. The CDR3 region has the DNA TGTGCCAGCAGCCGGGACAGGAAGAACACTGAAGCTTTCTTT.

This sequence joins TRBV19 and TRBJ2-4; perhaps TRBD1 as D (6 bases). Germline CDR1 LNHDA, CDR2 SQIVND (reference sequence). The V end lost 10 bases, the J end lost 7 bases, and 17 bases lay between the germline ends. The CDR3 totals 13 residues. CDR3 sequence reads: CATEDSGVNIQYF. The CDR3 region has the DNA TGTGCCACCGAGGACAGCGGCGTTAACATTCAGTACTTC.

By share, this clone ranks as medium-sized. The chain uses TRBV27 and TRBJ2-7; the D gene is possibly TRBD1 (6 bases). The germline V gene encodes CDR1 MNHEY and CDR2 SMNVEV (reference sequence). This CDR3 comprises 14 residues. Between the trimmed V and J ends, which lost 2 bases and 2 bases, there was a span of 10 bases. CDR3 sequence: CASSLNHRAYEQYF. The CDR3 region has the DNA TGTGCCAGCAGTTTAAACCACAGGGCCTACGAGCAGTACTTC.

CDR3 residues: CASSLRTGFTDTQYF. The DNA for the CDR3 is TGTGCCAGCAGTTTACGGACAGGGTTCACAGATACGCAGTATTTT. The chain links TRBV28 to TRBJ2-3; TRBD1 matches at 8 bases. After removal of 2 bases from V and 2 bases from J, the junction contained 3 bases not matched to a gene. CDR1 is MDHEN and CDR2 is SYDVKM in the germline V gene. This CDR3 region has 15 residues.

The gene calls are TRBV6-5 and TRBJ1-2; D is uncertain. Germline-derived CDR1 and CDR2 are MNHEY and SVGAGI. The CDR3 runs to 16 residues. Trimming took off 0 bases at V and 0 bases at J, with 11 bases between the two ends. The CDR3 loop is CASSYSEGAPNYGYTF. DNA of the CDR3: TGTGCCAGCAGTTACTCGGAGGGAGCCCCTAACTATGGCTACACCTTC.

The CDR3 protein is CASSLGKKNYGYTF. The CDR3 region has the DNA TGTGCCAGCAGTTTGGGAAAGAAAAACTATGGCTACACCTTC. This chain links TRBV28 with TRBJ1-2, with unresolved D. This CDR3 spans 14 amino acids. V lost 3 bases to trimming and J lost 2 bases, with 10 bases between them. Germline V gene sequence: CDR1 MDHEN, CDR2 SYDVKM.

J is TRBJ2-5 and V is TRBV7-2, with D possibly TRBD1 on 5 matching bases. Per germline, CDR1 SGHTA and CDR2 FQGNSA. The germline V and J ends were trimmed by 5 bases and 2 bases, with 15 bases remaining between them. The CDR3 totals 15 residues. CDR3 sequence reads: CASSQARTRQETQYF. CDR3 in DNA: TGTGCCAGCAGCCAAGCCAGGACAAGACAAGAGACCCAGTACTTC.